The source of this T cell receptor (beta chain) is a study of T cell changes during pregnancy in multiple sclerosis. TCRdb keeps only in-frame clones here, not all; method: immunoSEQ multiplex PCR. Among roughly 70,000 clones, 90% to 95% were seen once, and the ten largest hold over 1%. CDR3 length: 15 residues. Trimming took 3 bases from V and 6 from J, leaving 17 bases between them. Per germline, CDR1 GTSNPN and CDR2 SVGIG (reference sequence). This clonotype was sampled from a female donor with multiple sclerosis, enrolled in a pregnancy study. The material was peripheral blood, obtained in the third trimester of pregnancy. The rearrangement joins TRBV30 to TRBJ2-2; perhaps TRBD2 as D (5 bases). The CDR3, as DNA: TGTGCCTGGAGGCGAGGGATATTGTCAGCCGGGGAGCTGTTTTTT. This translates into CAWRRGILSAGELFF.